At least ten counts were recorded for the clone carrying this T cell receptor beta chain. Its target is not known. Germline lookup yields CDR1 KGHDR and CDR2 SFDVKD. The V end lost 5 bases, the J end lost 0 bases, and 7 bases lay between the germline ends. CDR3 length: 14 amino acids. Bulk tumor genomic DNA, 450 to 750 ng per sample, was the template. Several widely spaced biopsies per primary tumor were taken during surgery. Curative surgery was undertaken by patients, who had untreated, newly diagnosed non-small cell lung cancer. The data are from a study of immune heterogeneity within non-small cell lung tumors. Study summary: Squamous cell carcinomas accounted for 4 of the tumors, non-squamous carcinomas for around 10, and 1 was not otherwise specified. General study findings and limits: Within a patient, dominant CDR3 beta clonotypes were shared across sites, though different locations had unique frequent clones. Individual patients showed largely nonoverlapping sets of high-frequency T-cell receptor beta clonotypes.

The authors amplified TCR beta CDR3 by multiplex PCR with 32 V and 13 J primers. In TCRdb, the multiplex PCR reads were re-called with MiXCR into one record per CDR3 protein. Of over 20,000 distinct CDR3 sequences in the sample, 25% to 35% were seen once. The specimen sequenced was lung tumor tissue. The TCR originated in a man between 35 and 55 years old with non-small cell lung cancer. This chain uses TRBV24-1 with TRBJ1-5; the D is unclear. Written as DNA, the CDR3 is TGTGCCACCAGTGGTAGTTATAGCAATCAGCCCCAGCATTTT. Protein sequence: CATSGSYSNQPQHF.